The entry below describes one TCR beta chain. With 60 Vbeta and 13 Jbeta primers, the PCR was carried out. Produced via immunoSEQ multiplex PCR; TCRdb's table is partial and in-frame only. Counted here are 150,000 to 200,000 clones, around 83% occurring once; the ten biggest clones make up roughly 4.3%. The germline V gene encodes CDR1 SGHTA and CDR2 FQGNSA. CDR3 length: 16 amino acids. Trimming removed 1 base from V and 4 bases from J; junction bases left unmatched: 7. These data belong to a study of cytomegalovirus exposure and HLA in healthy donors. Background on the study: Approximately 77 million unique TCRs from HLA-typed donors were held in an early release of data.

The source material was PBMCs. The V call is TRBV7-2, the J call TRBJ1-5; TRBD1 matches 7 bases. The receptor comes from a man in his fifties in good health and CMV-seropositive. The CDR3 reads CASSLELDRRNQPQHF. The CDR3 region has the DNA TGTGCCAGCAGCTTAGAATTGGACAGGAGAAATCAGCCCCAGCATTTT.